The text below deals with one T cell receptor (beta chain). As processed by the authors: Cell counts per sample came from amplifying reference gene primers. Libraries were prepared by immunoSEQ multiplex PCR; TCRdb keeps only in-frame clonotypes and omits some of them. The V and J calls and clone size are taken from that table; D and trimming were inferred from the DNA. The repertoire holds 200,000 to 300,000 clones, with around four fifths as singletons. The germline V gene has CDR1 KGHSH and CDR2 LQKENI. V lost 5 bases to trimming and J lost 0 bases, with 20 bases between them. The CDR3 runs to 18 residues. The sample originates from a study of blood T cell repertoires in COVID-19. Overall study context: T cells, B-cell-depleted T cells, or PBMCs supplied cDNA or gDNA.

The TCR was taken from a woman of 80 years or more with acute or convalescent COVID-19. The chain recombines TRBV18 with TRBJ1-5; possibly TRBD1 for D (5 bases). Sequences were obtained from peripheral blood. The CDR3 DNA reads as TGTGCCAGCTCATTACTACCAGTCGGGGGGGGTAGCAATCAGCCCCAGCATTTT. Residues: CASSLLPVGGGSNQPQHF.